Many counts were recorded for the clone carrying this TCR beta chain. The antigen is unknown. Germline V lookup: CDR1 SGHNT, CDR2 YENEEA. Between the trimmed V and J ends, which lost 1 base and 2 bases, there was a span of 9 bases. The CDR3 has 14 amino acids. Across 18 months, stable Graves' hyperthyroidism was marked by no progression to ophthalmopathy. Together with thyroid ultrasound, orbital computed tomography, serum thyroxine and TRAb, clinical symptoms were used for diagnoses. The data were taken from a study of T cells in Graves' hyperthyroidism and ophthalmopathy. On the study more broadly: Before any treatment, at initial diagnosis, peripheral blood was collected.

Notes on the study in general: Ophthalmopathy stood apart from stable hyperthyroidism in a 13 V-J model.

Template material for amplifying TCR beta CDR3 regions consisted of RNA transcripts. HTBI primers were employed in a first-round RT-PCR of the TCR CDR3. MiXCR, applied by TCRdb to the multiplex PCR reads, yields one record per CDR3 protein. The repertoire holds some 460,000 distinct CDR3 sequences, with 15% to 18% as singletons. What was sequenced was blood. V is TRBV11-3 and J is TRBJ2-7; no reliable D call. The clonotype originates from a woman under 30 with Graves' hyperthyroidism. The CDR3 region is CASSLVFGTYEQYF. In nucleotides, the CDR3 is TGTGCCAGCAGCTTAGTTTTTGGTACCTACGAGCAGTACTTC.